This note documents a single T cell receptor beta chain sequence. Trimming pared 5 bases from V and 7 bases from J, leaving 20 bases between. The germline V gene has CDR1 SSHAT and CDR2 FNYEAQ (reference sequence). This CDR3 is built from 15 residues. This sample is part of a study of blood T cell repertoires in COVID-19. The overall study: Whether acute or convalescent, the COVID-19 samples came from the United States, Italy and Spain.

While infection was still active, Seattle patients were enrolled and then followed longitudinally. Using immunoSEQ multiplex PCR, the repertoire was profiled, and TCRdb retains in-frame clones only, with some absent. The table lists under 300,000 clones, 86% of them singletons. The chain has TRBV7-7 and TRBJ2-5, with a weak D call TRBD1 (6 bases). Sequenced sample: peripheral blood. This TCR came from a woman aged 25 to 39 with COVID-19, enrolled during active disease. CDR3 sequence (DNA): TGTGCCAGCAGCCTTGAAACCAGGGGAGAAGGGACCCAGTACTTC. Protein sequence: CASSLETRGEGTQYF.